The clone carrying this TCR beta chain is categorized as medium-sized. The data were obtained in a study of CDR3 diversity in severe acne. Germline lookup yields CDR1 SGHRS and CDR2 YFSETQ. With 5 bases removed from V and 2 bases from J, the gap between germline ends came to 3 bases. The CDR3 loop spans 11 amino acids. TCRdb processed the PCR reads anew with MiXCR; each CDR3 protein has one entry. The table records roughly 79,000 distinct CDR3 sequences, approximately 49% of them present only once. Material: blood. This receptor was obtained from a male donor with severe acne vulgaris. The chain is built from TRBV5-1 and TRBJ2-3, with D uncertain. The DNA of the CDR3 is TGCGCCAGCAGAGCCACAGATACGCAGTATTTT. It translates to CASRATDTQYF.